This TCR beta chain was identified during a study of control samples from healthy donors and cancer patients. In germline, CDR1 is MNHEY, CDR2 SMNVEV (reference sequence). The CDR3 consists of 13 residues. V was trimmed by 6 bases and J by 8 bases, leaving 16 bases between them. The assay was immunoSEQ multiplex PCR, and TCRdb's table has in-frame clones only and misses some. The sample includes over 85,000 clones, over 85% seen only once; the top ten take approximately 1.5%. The chain recombines TRBV27 with TRBJ1-2, with a tentative D call TRBD1 (5 bases). The clonotype was recovered from a woman younger than 45 in good health. The sequenced material came from blood. The CDR3 DNA sequence: TGTGCCAGCAGCCGTGGGGGGATGGGGGGCTACACCTTC. This codes for CASSRGGMGGYTF.